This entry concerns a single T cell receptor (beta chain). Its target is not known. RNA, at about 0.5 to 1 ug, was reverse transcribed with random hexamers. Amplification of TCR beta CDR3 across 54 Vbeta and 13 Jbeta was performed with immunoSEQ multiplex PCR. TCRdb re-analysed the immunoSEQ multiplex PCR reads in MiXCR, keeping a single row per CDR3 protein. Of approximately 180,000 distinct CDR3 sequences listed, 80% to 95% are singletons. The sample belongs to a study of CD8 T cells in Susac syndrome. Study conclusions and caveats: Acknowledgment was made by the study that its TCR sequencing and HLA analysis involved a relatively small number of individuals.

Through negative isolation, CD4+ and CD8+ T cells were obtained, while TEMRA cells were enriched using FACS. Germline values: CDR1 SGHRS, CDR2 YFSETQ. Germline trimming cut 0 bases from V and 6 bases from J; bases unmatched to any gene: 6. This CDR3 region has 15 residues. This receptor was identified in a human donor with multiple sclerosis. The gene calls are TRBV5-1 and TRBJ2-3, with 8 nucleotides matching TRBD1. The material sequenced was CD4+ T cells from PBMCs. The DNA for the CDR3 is TGCGCCAGCAGCTTGGCGGACAGGGAAGCGGATACGCAGTATTTT. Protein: CASSLADREADTQYF. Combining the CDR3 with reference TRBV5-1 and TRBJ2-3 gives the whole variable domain KAGVTQTPRYLIKTRGQQVTLSCSPISGHRSVSWYQQTPGQGLQFLFEYFSETQRNKGNFPGRFSGRQFSNSRSEMNVSTLELGDSALYLCASSLADREADTQYFGPGTRLTVL.